This T cell receptor beta chain was profiled in a study of control samples from healthy donors and cancer patients. Some clones are missing from TCRdb's copy, which holds only in-frame ones; the method was immunoSEQ multiplex PCR. The sample yields roughly 100,000 clones, 80% to 90% seen once. Germline V gives CDR1 SGHTA, CDR2 FQGNSA. The trim removed 2 bases at V and 5 bases at J, leaving 3 bases unmatched. The CDR3 runs 14 residues. The source is a woman aged 45-65 years in good health. This rearrangement joins TRBV7-2 to TRBJ2-1, with 7 bases fitting TRBD1. The sample consisted of blood. This CDR3 is CASSLYQGDNEQFF. Here the CDR3 DNA reads TGTGCCAGCAGCTTATACCAGGGGGACAATGAGCAGTTCTTC.